These 7 T cell receptor beta chains share one sample of origin, sequenced in a study of shared clonotypes between healthy human individuals. The repertoire was sequenced with immunoSEQ multiplex PCR; TCRdb's copy has only in-frame clones and lacks some. Of about 1 million clones in the sample, around four fifths are singletons; the top ten hold 1.4% to 1.5%. Sequencing used memory CD4+ T cells sorted from blood. As for subset: CD45RA-negative fraction. The receptor set was obtained from a man aged 18 to 29 in good health.

For this clone: A read error may explain this, as a much larger clone is one base away. Other DNA variants within this sample encode the same CDR3. The V call is TRBV7-2, the J call TRBJ2-7, with D unclear. V was cut by 4 bases and J by 2 bases, with 3 bases left in between. This CDR3 is built from 11 residues. Germline-derived CDR1 and CDR2 are SGHTA and FQGNSA. CDR3 coding DNA: TGTGCCAGCAGCTCCGCCTACGAGCAGTACTTC. It codes for CASSSAYEQYF.

Remarks on this clone: Other DNA sequences from this sample encode an identical CDR3 as well. The rearrangement joins TRBV5-1 to TRBJ2-7; D is unresolved. This CDR3 is 12 amino acids long. V was pared by 5 bases and J by 3 bases, with 9 bases between. Germline V gives CDR1 SGHRS, CDR2 YFSETQ. DNA for the CDR3: TGCGCCAGCAGTCCCGATAGCTACGAGCAGTACTTC. Amino acids: CASSPDSYEQYF.

The rearrangement uses TRBV7-9 and TRBJ2-7; no firm D call. V lost 1 base, J lost 6 bases, and 10 bases lay in between. The CDR3 has 13 amino acids. CDR1 is SEHNR and CDR2 is FQNEAQ in the germline V gene (reference sequence). The CDR3 loop reads CASSLDLDAEQYF. For the CDR3, the DNA is TGTGCCAGCAGCTTAGATCTGGATGCCGAGCAGTACTTC. Full variable domain (rest looked up from reference TRBV7-9 and TRBJ2-7): DTGVSQNPRHKITKRGQNVTFRCDPISEHNRLYWYRQTLGQGPEFLTYFQNEAQLEKSRLLSDRFSAERPKGSFSTLEIQRTEQGDSAMYLCASSLDLDAEQYFGPGTRLTVT.

The chain recombines TRBV4-2 with TRBJ2-5, with 9 positions matching TRBD1. Per germline, CDR1 LGHNA and CDR2 YNFKEQ. V was pared by 1 base and J by 3 bases, with 3 bases of the junction left unmatched. The CDR3 extends over 15 amino acids. CDR3 bases: TGTGCCAGCAGCCAAGTCACAGGGGGCAAAGAGACCCAGTACTTC. Translation gives CASSQVTGGKETQYF.

The chain is built from TRBV5-5 and TRBJ2-1; D gene unclear. Germline lookup yields CDR1 SGHKS and CDR2 YYEKEE (reference sequence). This CDR3 has 15 residues. With 0 bases removed from V and 7 bases from J, the gap between germline ends came to 14 bases. CDR3 in amino acids: CASSLVYGTWNEQFF. In DNA, the CDR3 is TGTGCCAGCAGCTTGGTGTATGGCACGTGGAATGAGCAGTTCTTC.

The chain uses TRBV5-1 and TRBJ1-1, with TRBD1 identical over 11 bases. Germline V lookup: CDR1 SGHRS, CDR2 YFSETQ. The junction had 9 bases not matched to a gene; V was cut back by 6 bases and J by 5 bases. This CDR3 has 15 amino acids. The DNA of the CDR3 is TGCGCCAGCACCGAACCGGGACAGGGGGGAACTGAAGCTTTCTTT. Protein product: CASTEPGQGGTEAFF.

The V and J genes are TRBV10-1 and TRBJ2-2; D call uncertain. Trimming cost V 3 bases and J 3 bases, with 8 bases left between them. The CDR3 loop spans 14 amino acids. Germline-derived CDR1 and CDR2 are WNHNN and SYGVQD (reference sequence). The CDR3, as DNA: TGCGCCAGCAGTGACTCAGGACACACCGGGGAGCTGTTTTTT. Translated, it gives CASSDSGHTGELFF.